The rows below give T cell receptor beta chains drawn from one sample of a study of PD-1 blockade in classical Hodgkin lymphoma. Sequencing used immunoSEQ multiplex PCR; TCRdb keeps in-frame clones, though not all of them. Among over 10,000 clones listed, about nine tenths were seen once. Sequencing was performed on CD4+ T cells from blood, taken before the fourth cycle of nivolumab. The receptors here all came from a human donor with classical Hodgkin lymphoma. Both conserved end residues are part of each CDR3. A D gene is named only where the DNA matches it firmly. Clone size is stated in some rows and not others, as once, few, many or a class when expanded.

v_gene: TRBV28; abundance: NA; j_gene: TRBJ2-1; d_gene: NA; len: 12; CDR3nt: TGTGCCAGCAGTCCAAGGGATAATGAGCAGTTCTTC; CDR3aa: CASSPRDNEQFF
v_gene: TRBV5-5; abundance: NA; j_gene: TRBJ2-5; d_gene: NA; len: 15; CDR3nt: TGTGCCAGCAGCTTCCCCGGGACTGTGGCAGGGACCCAGTACTTC; CDR3aa: CASSFPGTVAGTQYF
v_gene: TRBV4-3; abundance: few; j_gene: TRBJ2-3; d_gene: TRBD1; len: 13; CDR3nt: TGCGCCAGCAGCCAAGAGGGGACGACAGGGGAGGTTTTT; CDR3aa: CASSQEGTTGEVF
v_gene: TRBV9; abundance: NA; j_gene: TRBJ2-3; d_gene: NA; len: 19; CDR3nt: TGTGCCAGCAGCGCGCGACTAGTCACGAAATCCACTGGGACAGATACGCAGTATTTT; CDR3aa: CASSARLVTKSTGTDTQYF
v_gene: TRBV2; abundance: NA; j_gene: TRBJ2-3; d_gene: NA; len: 14; CDR3nt: TGTGCCAGCAGTGTGGTAATTAGCACAGATACGCAGTATTTT; CDR3aa: CASSVVISTDTQYF
v_gene: TRBV4-2; abundance: few; j_gene: TRBJ1-3; d_gene: NA; len: 18; CDR3nt: TGTGCCAGCAGCCAAGAAACACCCGGGGGGGCGGGAGGAAACACCATATATTTT; CDR3aa: CASSQETPGGAGGNTIYF
v_gene: TRBV2; abundance: once; j_gene: TRBJ1-5; d_gene: NA; len: 11; CDR3nt: TGTGCCAGCAGTGAAGGGCGATATCAGCATTTT; CDR3aa: CASSEGRYQHF
v_gene: TRBV5-1; abundance: NA; j_gene: TRBJ1-2; d_gene: NA; len: 12; CDR3nt: TGCGCCAGCAGTGTTGGGGCTTATGGCTACACCTTC; CDR3aa: CASSVGAYGYTF
v_gene: TRBV7-9; abundance: NA; j_gene: TRBJ2-7; d_gene: TRBD1; len: 14; CDR3nt: TGTGCCAGCAGCTTATGGACAGGGACCTACGAGCAGTACTTC; CDR3aa: CASSLWTGTYEQYF
v_gene: TRBV28; abundance: few; j_gene: TRBJ1-2; d_gene: NA; len: 13; CDR3nt: TGTGCCACCTACAGGGTTCTGACAGGTGGCTACACCTTC; CDR3aa: CATYRVLTGGYTF
v_gene: TRBV19; abundance: NA; j_gene: TRBJ1-3; d_gene: NA; len: 14; CDR3nt: TGTGCCAGTAAACCCGTTCGCCCTGGAAACACCATATATTTT; CDR3aa: CASKPVRPGNTIYF
v_gene: TRBV5-5; abundance: NA; j_gene: TRBJ1-1; d_gene: NA; len: 16; CDR3nt: TGTGCCAGCAGCTTTTCCCGGGGAGAGGGTATCACTGAAGCTTTCTTT; CDR3aa: CASSFSRGEGITEAFF
v_gene: TRBV5-1; abundance: NA; j_gene: TRBJ2-1; d_gene: TRBD2; len: 17; CDR3nt: TGCGCCAGCAGCTCGCGACTAAAGCGGGAGGGTCTAGATGAGCAGTTCTTC; CDR3aa: CASSSRLKREGLDEQFF
v_gene: TRBV18; abundance: NA; j_gene: TRBJ2-3; d_gene: NA; len: 14; CDR3nt: TGTGCCAGCTCACCCTTAGCTAGCACAGATACGCAGTATTTT; CDR3aa: CASSPLASTDTQYF
v_gene: TRBV19; abundance: NA; j_gene: TRBJ1-5; d_gene: NA; len: 14; CDR3nt: TGTGCCAGTAGTACCGGGACGCTGAATCAGCCCCAGCATTTT; CDR3aa: CASSTGTLNQPQHF
v_gene: TRBV28; abundance: NA; j_gene: TRBJ1-1; d_gene: NA; len: 12; CDR3nt: TGTGCCAGCAGTTTAGTGGTAACAGGGGCTTTCTTT; CDR3aa: CASSLVVTGAFF
v_gene: TRBV7-2; abundance: NA; j_gene: TRBJ2-3; d_gene: NA; len: 15; CDR3nt: TGTGCCAGCAGCTTAGCGATGGGGCCGGCAGATACGCAGTATTTT; CDR3aa: CASSLAMGPADTQYF
v_gene: TRBV7-2; abundance: once; j_gene: TRBJ2-5; d_gene: NA; len: 19; CDR3nt: TGTGCCAGCAGCGAAAGGGGTTCGGTTCTAGCGTCAATCGGAAAGACCCAGTACTTC; CDR3aa: CASSERGSVLASIGKTQYF
v_gene: TRBV7-9; abundance: NA; j_gene: TRBJ2-7; d_gene: TRBD2; len: 14; CDR3nt: TGTGCCAGCAGACATAGCGGGAGGGCCTACGAGCAGTACTTC; CDR3aa: CASRHSGRAYEQYF
v_gene: TRBV2; abundance: NA; j_gene: TRBJ2-7; d_gene: NA; len: 13; CDR3nt: TGTGCCAGCAGTGAAGCCTTGTCAAACGAGCAGTACTTC; CDR3aa: CASSEALSNEQYF
v_gene: TRBV5-4; abundance: NA; j_gene: TRBJ2-6; d_gene: NA; len: 15; CDR3nt: TGTGCCAGCAGCCTGCCGGGGACAGGGGCCAACGTCCTGACTTTC; CDR3aa: CASSLPGTGANVLTF
v_gene: TRBV19; abundance: NA; j_gene: TRBJ2-7; d_gene: NA; len: 16; CDR3nt: TGTGCCAGTAGTATCGGCAGGGCACAGTCGACATACGAGCAGTACTTC; CDR3aa: CASSIGRAQSTYEQYF
v_gene: TRBV28; abundance: NA; j_gene: TRBJ2-5; d_gene: NA; len: 12; CDR3nt: TGTGCCAGCACGGCAGACCAAGAGACCCAGTACTTC; CDR3aa: CASTADQETQYF
v_gene: TRBV4-1; abundance: once; j_gene: TRBJ2-7; d_gene: NA; len: 17; CDR3nt: TGCGCCAGCAGCCAAGCCGGGGGATACAGTTTTGCCTACGAGCAGTACTTC; CDR3aa: CASSQAGGYSFAYEQYF
v_gene: TRBV18; abundance: NA; j_gene: TRBJ1-5; d_gene: NA; len: 13; CDR3nt: TGTGCCAGCTCACCTGGAGGCAATCAGCCCCAGCATTTT; CDR3aa: CASSPGGNQPQHF
v_gene: TRBV7-9; abundance: NA; j_gene: TRBJ2-3; d_gene: NA; len: 17; CDR3nt: TGTGCCAGCAGCTTAGAGGGATTTTCGGGTAGCACAGATACGCAGTATTTT; CDR3aa: CASSLEGFSGSTDTQYF
v_gene: TRBV7-2; abundance: once; j_gene: TRBJ1-5; d_gene: NA; len: 13; CDR3nt: TGTGCCAGCAGCTCCTGGGGTAATCAGCCCCAGCATTTT; CDR3aa: CASSSWGNQPQHF
v_gene: TRBV5-6; abundance: NA; j_gene: TRBJ2-1; d_gene: NA; len: 16; CDR3nt: TGTGCCAGCAGCTTGTTCATCCCTTTCTCCTACAATGAGCAGTTCTTC; CDR3aa: CASSLFIPFSYNEQFF
v_gene: TRBV5-6; abundance: NA; j_gene: TRBJ1-2; d_gene: NA; len: 14; CDR3nt: TGTGCCAGCAGCTCGCCGCCGGGGTTCTATGGCTACACCTTC; CDR3aa: CASSSPPGFYGYTF
v_gene: TRBV7-2; abundance: NA; j_gene: TRBJ2-5; d_gene: NA; len: 13; CDR3nt: TGTGCCAGCAGCTTGGGGATGATGGAGACCCAGTACTTC; CDR3aa: CASSLGMMETQYF
v_gene: TRBV7-6; abundance: NA; j_gene: TRBJ2-7; d_gene: TRBD1; len: 15; CDR3nt: TGTGCCAGCAGCTCCCCGGGACAGGGTGGGGACGAGCAGTACTTC; CDR3aa: CASSSPGQGGDEQYF
v_gene: TRBV7-8; abundance: NA; j_gene: TRBJ1-1; d_gene: NA; len: 14; CDR3nt: TGTGCCAGCAGCTTAGCACCCGGGAACACTGAAGCTTTCTTT; CDR3aa: CASSLAPGNTEAFF
v_gene: TRBV2; abundance: NA; j_gene: TRBJ2-6; d_gene: NA; len: 15; CDR3nt: TGTGCCAGCAGGCGGCAGACCAGTGGGGCCAACGTCCTGACTTTC; CDR3aa: CASRRQTSGANVLTF
v_gene: TRBV4-2; abundance: NA; j_gene: TRBJ2-7; d_gene: NA; len: 15; CDR3nt: TGTGCCAGCAGCCAACGTCAATCTCTCTCCTACGAGCAGTACTTC; CDR3aa: CASSQRQSLSYEQYF
v_gene: TRBV29-1; abundance: NA; j_gene: TRBJ2-2; d_gene: NA; len: 14; CDR3nt: TGCAGTTTCAACGAGGGGCGGAACACCGGGGAGCTGTTTTTT; CDR3aa: CSFNEGRNTGELFF
v_gene: TRBV5-4; abundance: NA; j_gene: TRBJ2-3; d_gene: TRBD1; len: 14; CDR3nt: TGTGCCACCTTGGGACAGGCGGGCACAGATACGCAGTATTTT; CDR3aa: CATLGQAGTDTQYF
v_gene: TRBV6-4; abundance: NA; j_gene: TRBJ1-2; d_gene: NA; len: 15; CDR3nt: TGTGCCAGCAGTCAGGAGGCAGGGCTCAACTATGGCTACACCTTC; CDR3aa: CASSQEAGLNYGYTF
v_gene: TRBV5-4; abundance: NA; j_gene: TRBJ2-7; d_gene: TRBD1; len: 14; CDR3nt: TGTGCCAGCAGCCCAACCGGGACAGGCTACGAGCAGTACTTC; CDR3aa: CASSPTGTGYEQYF
v_gene: TRBV7-8; abundance: once; j_gene: TRBJ1-2; d_gene: NA; len: 15; CDR3nt: TGTGCCAGCAGCTTAGCTGGGACATTGAACTATGGCTACACCTTC; CDR3aa: CASSLAGTLNYGYTF
v_gene: TRBV6-1; abundance: once; j_gene: TRBJ1-1; d_gene: TRBD1; len: 14; CDR3nt: TGTGCCAGCAGTGGATACAGGGGAACCACTGAAGCTTTCTTT; CDR3aa: CASSGYRGTTEAFF
v_gene: TRBV4-2; abundance: NA; j_gene: TRBJ2-6; d_gene: NA; len: 18; CDR3nt: TGTGCCAGCAGCCAAGGGCCGGCAGGGCTGGCTGGGGCCAACGTCCTGACTTTC; CDR3aa: CASSQGPAGLAGANVLTF
v_gene: TRBV19; abundance: NA; j_gene: TRBJ1-6; d_gene: NA; len: 13; CDR3nt: TGTGCCAGTAAGAGGTTGGACAATTCACCCCTCCACTTT; CDR3aa: CASKRLDNSPLHF
v_gene: TRBV11-2; abundance: NA; j_gene: TRBJ2-1; d_gene: NA; len: 19; CDR3nt: TGTGCCAGCAGCTTCCAGCCCAGGGGGGGCCTTAGCTCCTACAATGAGCAGTTCTTC; CDR3aa: CASSFQPRGGLSSYNEQFF
v_gene: TRBV27; abundance: once; j_gene: TRBJ2-3; d_gene: TRBD1; len: 14; CDR3nt: TGTGCCACCCTCGGGGGACAGGGGCGAGATACGCAGTATTTT; CDR3aa: CATLGGQGRDTQYF
v_gene: TRBV5-1; abundance: NA; j_gene: TRBJ1-4; d_gene: NA; len: 12; CDR3nt: TGCGCCAGCAGCTTGATTGGCGAAAAACTGTTTTTT; CDR3aa: CASSLIGEKLFF
v_gene: TRBV6-4; abundance: NA; j_gene: TRBJ2-7; d_gene: NA; len: 13; CDR3nt: TGTGCCAGCCCTTCCATATGCAAGGGCGAGCAGTACTTC; CDR3aa: CASPSICKGEQYF
v_gene: TRBV6-6; abundance: NA; j_gene: TRBJ2-1; d_gene: TRBD1; len: 12; CDR3nt: TGTGCCAGCAGTACGGCCGGGACAGGGAGGGTCTTC; CDR3aa: CASSTAGTGRVF
v_gene: TRBV7-9; abundance: NA; j_gene: TRBJ2-5; d_gene: NA; len: 15; CDR3nt: TGTGCCAGCAGCTTAGATTGGCAGGCGCGGGAGACCCAGTACTTC; CDR3aa: CASSLDWQARETQYF
v_gene: TRBV7-3; abundance: NA; j_gene: TRBJ2-7; d_gene: NA; len: 14; CDR3nt: TGTGCCAGCAGCCCCCGTGTGGGGTCCTACGAGCAGTACTTC; CDR3aa: CASSPRVGSYEQYF
v_gene: TRBV5-8; abundance: NA; j_gene: TRBJ1-5; d_gene: TRBD1; len: 14; CDR3nt: TGTGCCAGCAGCTTCCACAGGGGGAATCAGCCCCAGCATTTT; CDR3aa: CASSFHRGNQPQHF
v_gene: TRBV10-1; abundance: NA; j_gene: TRBJ2-3; d_gene: NA; len: 15; CDR3nt: TGCGCCAGCAGTGCTCTCGGACAGTCGTCAGATACGCAGTATTTT; CDR3aa: CASSALGQSSDTQYF
v_gene: TRBV5-6; abundance: NA; j_gene: TRBJ2-7; d_gene: TRBD2; len: 17; CDR3nt: TGTGCCAGCAGCTTGGCCAAATTGTCTAGCGGGAGCTACGAGCAGTACTTC; CDR3aa: CASSLAKLSSGSYEQYF